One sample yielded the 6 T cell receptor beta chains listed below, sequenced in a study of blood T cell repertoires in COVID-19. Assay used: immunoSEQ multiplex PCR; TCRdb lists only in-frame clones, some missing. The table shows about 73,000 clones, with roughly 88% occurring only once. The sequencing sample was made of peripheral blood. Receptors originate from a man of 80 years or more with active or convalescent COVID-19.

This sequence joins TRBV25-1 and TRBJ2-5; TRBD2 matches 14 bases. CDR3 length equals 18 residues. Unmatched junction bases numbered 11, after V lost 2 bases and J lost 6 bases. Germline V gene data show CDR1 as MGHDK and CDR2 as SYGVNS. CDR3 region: CASSESPGLAGVAKTQYF. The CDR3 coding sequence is TGTGCCAGCAGTGAAAGTCCGGGACTAGCGGGGGTTGCGAAGACCCAGTACTTC. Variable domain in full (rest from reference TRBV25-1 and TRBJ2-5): EADIYQTPRYLVIGTGKKITLECSQTMGHDKMYWYQQDPGMELHLIHYSYGVNSTEKGDLSSESTVSRIRTEHFPLTLESARPSHTSQYLCASSESPGLAGVAKTQYFGPGTRLLVL.

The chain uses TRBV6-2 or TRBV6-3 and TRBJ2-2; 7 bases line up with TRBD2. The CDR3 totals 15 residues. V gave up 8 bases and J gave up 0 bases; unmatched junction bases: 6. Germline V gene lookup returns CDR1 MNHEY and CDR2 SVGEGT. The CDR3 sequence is CASRLSGTNTGELFF. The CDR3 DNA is TGTGCCAGCCGTTTAAGCGGGACGAACACCGGGGAGCTGTTTTTT.

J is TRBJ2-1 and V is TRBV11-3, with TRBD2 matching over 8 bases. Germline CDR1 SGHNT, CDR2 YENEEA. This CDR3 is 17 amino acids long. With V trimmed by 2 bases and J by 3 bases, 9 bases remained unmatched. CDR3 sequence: CASSLSGGSSVYNEQFF. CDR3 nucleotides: TGTGCCAGCAGCTTAAGCGGGGGTTCGAGTGTCTACAATGAGCAGTTCTTC. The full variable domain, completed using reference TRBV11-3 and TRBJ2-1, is EAGVVQSPRYKIIEKKQPVAFWCNPISGHNTLYWYLQNLGQGPELLIRYENEEAVDDSQLPKDRFSAERLKGVDSTLKIQPAELGDSAVYLCASSLSGGSSVYNEQFFGPGTRLTVL.

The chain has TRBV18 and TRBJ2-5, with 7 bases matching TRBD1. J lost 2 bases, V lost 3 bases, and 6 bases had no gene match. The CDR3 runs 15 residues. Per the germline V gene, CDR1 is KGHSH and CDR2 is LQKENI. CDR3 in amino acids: CASSPIGQAQETQYF. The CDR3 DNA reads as TGTGCCAGCTCACCGATCGGACAGGCTCAAGAGACCCAGTACTTC.

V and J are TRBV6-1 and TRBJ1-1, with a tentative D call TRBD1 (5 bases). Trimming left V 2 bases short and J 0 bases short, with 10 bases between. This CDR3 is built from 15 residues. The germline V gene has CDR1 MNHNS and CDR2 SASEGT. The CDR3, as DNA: TGTGCCAGCAGTGAAAACCCAGGGATGAACACTGAAGCTTTCTTT. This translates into CASSENPGMNTEAFF.

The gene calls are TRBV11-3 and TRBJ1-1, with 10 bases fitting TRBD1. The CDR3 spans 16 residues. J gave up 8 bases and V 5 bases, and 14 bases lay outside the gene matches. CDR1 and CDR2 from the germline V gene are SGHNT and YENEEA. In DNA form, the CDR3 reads TGTGCCAGCAGCAACCGGGACAGGGGATTTCGGGCAGAAGCTTTCTTT. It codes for CASSNRDRGFRAEAFF.